This T cell receptor (beta chain) was obtained from a study of type 1 regulatory T cells. About the research overall: T-allo10 is a Tr1-enriched, alloantigen-specific CD4 T cell product made in vitro.

Graft donor-derived T-allo10 cells were described as host-alloantigen-specific, anergic, and alloantigen-specifically suppressive. MiXCR, run by TCRdb on the reads, gives a single entry per CDR3 protein. This sample has 25,000 or so distinct CDR3 sequences, with just under 75% found just once. As for this clonotype: Its antigen is not known.

Material for sequencing was cultured T cells, either the whole culture or a sorted T cell fraction (not recorded which). Stated subset: Tr1-enriched cell product generated in vitro against host alloantigens. The origin of this receptor is a human donor in good health.

The CDR3 sequence is CASSETGRAGRGGYTF. DNA for the CDR3: TGTGCCAGCAGTGAAACCGGGAGAGCTGGAAGGGGTGGCTACACCTTC. J is TRBJ1-2 and V is TRBV25-1; a possible D gene is TRBD1 (5 bases). Germline loops: CDR1 MGHDK, CDR2 SYGVNS. This CDR3 is 16 amino acids long. The V gene lost 2 bases and the J gene lost 7 bases, with 20 bases spanning the gap.